This TCR beta chain is drawn from a study of cytomegalovirus exposure and HLA in healthy donors (dated by TCRdb to 2016 to 2017). Study-wide context: The 650 to 750 repertoires of the first cohort and the roughly 110 validation repertoires were produced on the same platform, according to a later analysis. To predict cytomegalovirus infection status, the study brought together high-throughput TCR immunosequencing, statistical association of individual TCRs with disease status, and machine learning. The aim of the study was to test whether cataloging public T cell receptors could identify signatures of past pathogen exposure. Along with the 666-subject first cohort, a separate validation cohort of more than 90 different subjects was used. Beyond this particular receptor, the publication reports: A few of the identified cytomegalovirus-associated TCR beta chains were confirmed in vitro to be specific for cytomegalovirus antigens. A total of roughly 160 TCR beta chains were listed by the study as associated with cytomegalovirus. Cytomegalovirus status was reported to be diagnosed by the classifier with high specificity and sensitivity in both the original and validation cohorts. It was suggested by the authors that the approach could potentially be generalized to other disease states and immunological phenotypes. Subsequent analysis determined that TCRs grouped into clusters in the first cohort also showed a tendency toward co-occurrence across the roughly 120 validation repertoires, and roughly 95% of cluster scores exceeded 0. A later analysis had no HLA typing for the validation cohort, so co-occurrence there was scored across all 130 or so repertoires. While some public TCRs were present in many individuals, most TCR sequences turned up only very rarely across donors.

The donors were included in the validation cohort of approximately 130 subjects, a group kept apart from the roughly 690-subject first cohort. Measured from the cysteine to the phenylalanine, the CDR3 is 17 residues long. The sequence is cut down to CDR3 DNA, 51 bases in frame from base 1. At the junction V is shortened by 0 bases and J by 2 bases; bases outside the gene matches: 5. CDR1 and CDR2 are read off the germline V gene as LGHNA and YNFKEQ. Note on this clone: Which antigen it targets is not known. No clone much larger than this one lies a single base away; base qualities are absent.

Library generation was performed with the immunoSEQ multiplex PCR assay. Concerning the study's data processing: A statistical classification framework was built to diagnose cytomegalovirus status from the catalog of TCR beta chain sequences. This immuneACCESS table, as held by TCRdb, lists in-frame sequences with V and J called but not all clones. Of the missing ones, under half trace to an unresolved V gene in checked studies; the others have no known cause. V, J and clone size reflect that table, while D and trimming were determined from the DNA. The sample contains hundreds of thousands of clones, roughly 88% of them found a single time. The ten top clones hold about 0.99% of the sample.

This chain joins TRBV4-2 to TRBJ2-5; 11 bases in the middle match TRBD2. Sequenced: PBMCs. The receptor comes from a woman aged 18-29 years in good health and CMV-seronegative. CDR3 loop: CASSQDPGLAVQETQYF. DNA sequence: TGTGCCAGCAGCCAAGACCCGGGACTAGCGGTACAAGAGACCCAGTACTTC.